One and the same sample provided the 13 T cell receptor beta chains below, sequenced in a study of T cell responses to AZD1222 COVID-19 vaccine. Sequencing was performed with immunoSEQ multiplex PCR; in TCRdb, only in-frame clones are kept and a portion is missing. This sample has more than 120,000 clones, with around nine tenths found just once. The material was peripheral blood, obtained 28 days after the second AZD1222 dose. Receptor source: an adult who received the AZD1222 COVID-19 vaccine.

The chain carries TRBV2 and TRBJ1-1; D is possibly TRBD1 (5 bases). Germline V lookup: CDR1 SNHLY, CDR2 FYNNEI. The CDR3 runs 14 residues. Trimming cost V 6 bases and J 4 bases, with 15 bases left between them. The CDR3: CASRGTRRGTEAFF. CDR3 nucleotide sequence: TGTGCCAGCAGGGGGACGAGACGGGGCACTGAAGCTTTCTTT.

This sequence joins TRBV7-2 and TRBJ2-1; D is possibly TRBD1 (5 bases). V lost 9 bases and J lost 5, with 11 bases in between. Germline CDR1 is SGHTA and CDR2 is FQGNSA. The CDR3 has 12 amino acids. CDR3 in DNA: TGTGCCAGTCAGCAGGGTCACAATGAGCAGTTCTTC. It yields the protein CASQQGHNEQFF.

The rearrangement joins TRBV28 to TRBJ1-3; D remains unclear. The CDR3 contains 15 residues. V lost 1 base and J 5 bases, leaving 12 bases between the germline ends. Germline loops: CDR1 MDHEN, CDR2 SYDVKM. CDR3 bases: TGTGCCAGCAGTTTATCACTGGTCTGGAGAAACACCATATATTTT. This encodes CASSLSLVWRNTIYF. The complete variable domain, with remaining parts taken from reference TRBV28 and TRBJ1-3, reads DVKVTQSSRYLVKRTGEKVFLECVQDMDHENMFWYRQDPGLGLRLIYFSYDVKMKEKGDIPEGYSVSREKKERFSLILESASTNQTSMYLCASSLSLVWRNTIYFGEGSWLTVV.

The V call is TRBV6-6, the J call TRBJ1-2, with a tentative D call TRBD1 (5 bases). Trimming pared 7 bases from V and 4 bases from J, leaving 13 bases between. The germline V gene has CDR1 MNHNY and CDR2 SVGAGI (reference sequence). This CDR3 comprises 13 residues. CDR3 sequence reads: CASTRNGGYGYTF. The CDR3 nucleotides are TGTGCCAGCACCAGAAACGGGGGCTATGGCTACACCTTC.

J is TRBJ1-1 and V is TRBV3-1 (or the pseudogene TRBV3-2), with D perhaps matching TRBD1 (5 bases). The germline gives CDR1 LGHDT, CDR2 YNNKEL (reference sequence). The CDR3 runs 16 residues. V shed 0 bases and J shed 4 bases, with 15 bases lying between them. Here the CDR3 reads CASSQDSAGYRTEAFF. CDR3 DNA: TGTGCCAGCAGCCAAGATTCGGCAGGGTATCGCACTGAAGCTTTCTTT.

The rearrangement uses TRBV30 and TRBJ1-1; D is unresolved. Germline loops: CDR1 GTSNPN, CDR2 SVGIG (reference sequence). Trimming stripped 3 bases from V and 5 bases from J, with 10 bases between. The CDR3 has 12 amino acids. The CDR3 nucleotides read TGTGCCTGGAGCACTGTAGGAACTGAAGCTTTCTTT. Protein: CAWSTVGTEAFF.

The V call is TRBV6-5, the J call TRBJ1-5, with TRBD1 matching 8 bases. This CDR3 contains 14 residues. The germline CDR1 and CDR2 sequences are MNHEY and SVGAGI. V trimming: 5 bases; J trimming: 4 bases; junction bases outside the gene matches: 4. The CDR3 spells CASSLRQGNQPQHF. CDR3 DNA: TGTGCCAGCAGTCTCAGACAGGGGAATCAGCCCCAGCATTTT.

In this sample, this clone turned up once. This chain joins TRBV7-9 and TRBJ1-1; D is ambiguous. CDR1 is SEHNR and CDR2 is FQNEAQ in the germline V gene (reference sequence). Trimming pared 4 bases from V and 8 bases from J, leaving 17 bases between. The CDR3 spans 14 residues. This CDR3 is CASSSDSGRAEAFF. The CDR3 DNA is TGTGCCAGCAGCTCCGATAGTGGGCGGGCAGAAGCTTTCTTT.

Here the CDR3 reads CASSIEKDLPYGYTF. CDR3 in DNA: TGTGCCAGTAGTATAGAGAAAGATTTGCCCTATGGCTACACCTTC. The rearrangement joins TRBV19 to TRBJ1-2; no definite D call. The CDR3 extends over 15 amino acids. With 0 bases removed from V and 4 bases from J, the gap between germline ends came to 12 bases. Germline V gene lookup returns CDR1 LNHDA and CDR2 SQIVND (reference sequence).

The genes are TRBV6-5 and TRBJ1-2, with D tentatively TRBD1 (6 bases). The length of the CDR3 is 13 residues. V lost 6 bases, J lost 7 bases, and 15 bases lay in between. Germline CDR1 reads MNHEY; CDR2 reads SVGAGI. The CDR3, as DNA: TGTGCCAGCAGCGAGGGGGTCAGAAGTGGCTACACCTTC. As protein: CASSEGVRSGYTF.

The chain couples TRBV27 to TRBJ1-2; no definite D call. Germline CDR1 reads MNHEY; CDR2 reads SMNVEV (reference sequence). V lost 6 bases, J lost 5 bases, and 10 bases lay in between. The CDR3 length is 12 residues. CDR3 in amino acids: CASSPLGYGYTF. The CDR3 DNA reads as TGTGCCAGCAGCCCCCTCGGGTATGGCTACACCTTC.

The chain is built from TRBV2 and TRBJ1-2; the D is unclear. The V end was cut by 4 bases, the J end by 0 bases, with 18 bases between. Germline V gives CDR1 SNHLY, CDR2 FYNNEI. The length of the CDR3 is 17 residues. The CDR3 loop is CASSAISGPGANYGYTF. In nucleotides, the CDR3 is TGTGCCAGCAGTGCAATCTCAGGTCCAGGAGCTAACTATGGCTACACCTTC.

The rearrangement uses TRBV19 and TRBJ2-4, with 9 bases matching TRBD1. Germline V gives CDR1 LNHDA, CDR2 SQIVND (reference sequence). Unmatched junction bases numbered 18, after V lost 7 bases and J lost 8 bases. This CDR3 spans 17 amino acids. The CDR3, as DNA: TGTGCCAGTAACCAACCGGGACAGGGAGGTTTAAAGGACATTCAGTACTTC. Amino acids: CASNQPGQGGLKDIQYF.